The 9 T cell receptor beta chains below were found in one sample sequenced in a study of T cells after yellow fever vaccination. Each CDR3 protein is one row after TCRdb ran MiXCR on the 5' RACE reads. The sample records approximately 600,000 distinct CDR3 sequences, roughly an eighth being singletons. The sequencing used PBMCs, collected on the day of the yellow fever booster vaccination. Every receptor here comes from a young man who received the YFV17D yellow fever vaccine.

V and J are TRBV24-1 and TRBJ1-5, with D uncertain. This CDR3 region has 16 residues. Germline-derived CDR1 and CDR2 are KGHDR and SFDVKD. V lost 2 bases and J lost 1, with 11 bases in between. For the CDR3, the DNA is TGTGCCACCAGTGATTCGGAGGGAAGAAGCAATCAGCCCCAGCATTTT. Amino acids: CATSDSEGRSNQPQHF.

This clonotype has a count of ten or more. A junction end diverges from the germline sequence, so it may reflect a read error. The chain uses TRBV7-2 and TRBJ2-1; 8 bases agree with TRBD2. Germline V gene sequence: CDR1 SGHTA, CDR2 FQGNSA. This CDR3 has 15 residues. The CDR3 sequence: CASSLAGGTYNEQFF. The CDR3 DNA is TGCGCCAGCAGCTTGGCGGGAGGAACCTACAATGAGCAGTTCTTC.

The rearrangement joins TRBV3-1 to TRBJ2-7, with 12 bases identical to TRBD2. V shed 7 bases, J shed 4 bases, and the junction held 8 bases outside the gene matches. There are 15 residues in the CDR3. Germline V gives CDR1 LGHDT, CDR2 YNNKEL (reference sequence). CDR3 residues: CASTLTGLAGYEQYF. CDR3 sequence (DNA): TGTGCCAGCACCCTCACGGGACTAGCGGGTTACGAGCAGTACTTC.

This chain connects TRBV4-2 to TRBJ2-2, with D uncertain. Germline V CDR1 and CDR2: LGHNA, YNFKEQ. This CDR3 is 17 amino acids long. Trimming cost V 4 bases and J 0 bases, with 15 bases left between them. CDR3 sequence: CASSLFKTAANTGELFF. In DNA form, the CDR3 reads TGTGCCAGCAGCCTTTTCAAGACGGCCGCGAACACCGGGGAGCTGTTTTTT.

In its sample, this clonotype was seen a few times. V is TRBV29-1 and J is TRBJ2-3; 10 nucleotides align to TRBD2. Germline trimming cut 0 bases from V and 2 bases from J; bases unmatched to any gene: 8. The germline gives CDR1 SQVTM, CDR2 ANQGSEA. This CDR3 contains 17 residues. CDR3 sequence: CSVEDPGLAVNTDTQYF. CDR3 sequence (DNA): TGCAGCGTTGAAGATCCTGGACTAGCGGTGAACACAGATACGCAGTATTTT.

The J gene is TRBJ2-7, the V gene TRBV7-6; TRBD1 aligns across 9 bases. V lost 1 base and J lost 4; bases outside the gene matches: 5. This CDR3 is built from 15 residues. Germline assignment: CDR1 SGHVS and CDR2 FNYEAQ. DNA of the CDR3: TGTGCCAGCAGCTTAGAGGACAGGGGTTGGTACGAGCAGTACTTC. It translates to CASSLEDRGWYEQYF.

The rearrangement uses TRBV20-1 and TRBJ2-3; 10 bases are shared with TRBD2. CDR1 DFQATT and CDR2 SNEGSKA come from the germline V gene (reference sequence). The CDR3 covers 18 residues. The J segment lost 3 bases and the V segment lost 0 bases, leaving 12 bases of the junction unmatched. The DNA of the CDR3 is TGCAGTGCTAGAGATCAAGTCGCTAGCGGGAGTGAGACAGATACGCAGTATTTT. Its translation: CSARDQVASGSETDTQYF.

V usage is TRBV4-3 and J usage is TRBJ2-5; TRBD2 agrees at 7 bases. The CDR3 extends over 15 amino acids. Germline V gene data show CDR1 as LGHNA and CDR2 as YSLEER. Trimming took 0 bases from V and 9 from J; bases not matched to a gene: 10. The CDR3 DNA follows: TGCGCCAGCAGCCAAGATGGTGGGAGGGCCGGGTCCCAGTACTTC. It yields the protein CASSQDGGRAGSQYF.

The chain couples TRBV7-9 to TRBJ2-5, with a possible D match to TRBD2 (5 bases). The CDR3 contains 15 residues. V dropped 1 base and J dropped 1 base, with 10 bases sitting between them. Looked up from germline, CDR1 is SEHNR and CDR2 is FQNEAQ (reference sequence). The CDR3 sequence is CASSLVGDLQETQYF. CDR3 bases: TGTGCCAGCAGCTTAGTGGGAGACCTCCAAGAGACCCAGTACTTC.